The clone carrying this T cell receptor (beta chain) appeared a few times. Its antigen is unidentified. TRB rearrangements spanning V, D and J were amplified using mixed TRB-A/B primers. TCRdb reprocessed the multiplex PCR reads via MiXCR and lists one record per CDR3 protein. The sample has 7,000 to 9,000 distinct CDR3 sequences; roughly a third are singletons. The template was genomic DNA from peripheral blood, not RNA. This entry belongs to a study of T cell repertoires in aging, cancer and after chemotherapy. Germline CDR1 and CDR2: SGHTA and FQGNSA. CDR3 length equals 16 residues. The V segment lost 2 bases and the J segment 1 base; nucleotides outside the gene matches: 6. Regarding the study as a whole: Healthy donors lost TCR diversity with age mainly through richness, cancer patients through richness and evenness.

The chain uses TRBV7-2 and TRBJ2-3, with 7 bases fitting TRBD2. The sequenced sample was blood. This clonotype originated in a human donor in good health. CDR3 bases: TGTGCCAGCAGCTTAAGAGGCGGGAGAGGCACAGATACGCAGTATTTT. This codes for CASSLRGGRGTDTQYF.